Following are 13 T cell receptor beta chains from one sample sequenced in a study of post-analysis software for immune sequencing data. Study-level points and caveats: Controls showed lower frequencies than patients for a handful of TRBV segments, and TRBV5-6, TRBV5-1 and TRBV20-1 were among these.

What these receptors recognize is not known. Incorporated into the TCR beta cDNA libraries were unique molecular identifiers, which served to reduce PCR and sequencing biases. TCRdb redid the calling of the PCR reads with MiXCR, one entry per CDR3 protein. The sample shows hundreds of thousands of distinct CDR3 sequences, around 50% of them seen only once. Sequences were obtained from blood. The receptors originated from a girl under 18 with multiple sclerosis.

A few counts support this clonotype. The rearrangement uses TRBV3-1 and TRBJ2-1; 7 bases match TRBD2. Trimming cost V 4 bases and J 3 bases; bases outside gene matches: 9. Germline V lookup: CDR1 LGHDT, CDR2 YNNKEL (reference sequence). This CDR3 spans 16 amino acids. The CDR3 region has the DNA TGTGCCAGCAGCCCCATAGGCCAGCGGGGCTACAATGAGCAGTTCTTC. It yields the protein CASSPIGQRGYNEQFF.

The chain couples TRBV7-9 to TRBJ1-2; D remains ambiguous. Trimming pared 3 bases from V and 8 bases from J, leaving 13 bases between. Germline CDR1 reads SEHNR; CDR2 reads FQNEAQ (reference sequence). The CDR3 is made up of 13 amino acids. CDR3 sequence reads: CASSFPVSGGYTF. Here the CDR3 DNA reads TGTGCCAGCAGCTTTCCCGTCTCGGGAGGCTACACCTTC.

In its sample, this clonotype was seen a few times. The V call is TRBV20-1, the J call TRBJ2-5; maybe TRBD2 (6 bases). V lost 1 base, J lost 1 base, and 13 bases lay in between. Per germline, CDR1 DFQATT and CDR2 SNEGSKA (reference sequence). The CDR3 is 15 amino acids. The CDR3 nucleotides are TGCAGTGCTAGAGGCGTCCCGGGACTCCAAGAGACCCAGTACTTC. The encoded protein is CSARGVPGLQETQYF.

In its sample, this clonotype was seen once. The chain has TRBV6-2 or TRBV6-3 and TRBJ2-3; 13 nucleotides match TRBD2. With 6 bases clipped from V and 5 bases from J, the junction kept 8 bases outside the gene matches. The V gene's germline CDR1 is MNHEY and CDR2 SVGEGT. The CDR3 has 16 residues. Here the CDR3 DNA reads TGTGCCAGCAGCGACGGACTAGCGGGGGAGGTAGATACGCAGTATTTT. Translated: CASSDGLAGEVDTQYF.

The chain joins TRBV5-1 to TRBJ1-1; 9 bases match TRBD1. This CDR3 is 15 amino acids long. V dropped 4 bases and J dropped 4; count of bases not matched to a gene: 8. Germline CDR1 SGHRS, CDR2 YFSETQ. The DNA for the CDR3 is TGCGCCAGCAGCCCCCCCGGGACAGGGACCACTGAAGCTTTCTTT. As protein: CASSPPGTGTTEAFF. The variable domain in full, with the rest retrieved from reference TRBV5-1 and TRBJ1-1, is KAGVTQTPRYLIKTRGQQVTLSCSPISGHRSVSWYQQTPGQGLQFLFEYFSETQRNKGNFPGRFSGRQFSNSRSEMNVSTLELGDSALYLCASSPPGTGTTEAFFGQGTRLTVV.

The chain combines TRBV18 with TRBJ2-1; TRBD1 is a possible D gene (5 bases). The germline V gene encodes CDR1 KGHSH and CDR2 LQKENI. Trimming removed 5 bases at V and 2 bases at J, with 16 bases between. CDR3 length: 16 residues. The CDR3 sequence is CASSTRIGAPYNEQFF. In DNA, the CDR3 is TGTGCCAGCTCAACCCGTATAGGGGCCCCCTACAATGAGCAGTTCTTC.

In this sample, this clonotype turned up a few times. The chain's CDR3 is CASSFQYQETQYF. Written as DNA, the CDR3 is TGTGCCAGCAGCTTCCAGTACCAAGAGACCCAGTACTTC. The genes are TRBV7-2 and TRBJ2-5; unclear D gene. The CDR3 is made up of 13 amino acids. V was clipped by 3 bases and J by 0 bases, with 5 bases between them. CDR1 is SGHTA, CDR2 FQGNSA, per germline. The entire variable domain, with the rest obtained from reference TRBV7-2 and TRBJ2-5, is as follows: GAGVSQSPSNKVTEKGKDVELRCDPISGHTALYWYRQSLGQGLEFLIYFQGNSAPDKSGLPSDRFSAERTGGSVSTLTIQRTQQEDSAVYLCASSFQYQETQYFGPGTRLLVL.

This clonotype was detected once. The chain recombines TRBV25-1 with TRBJ1-2; 7 nucleotides line up with TRBD1. The CDR3 runs to 14 residues. V trimming: 6 bases; J trimming: 7 bases; junction bases outside the gene matches: 11. Germline V gives CDR1 MGHDK, CDR2 SYGVNS. In DNA form, the CDR3 reads TGTGCCAGCAGCAACCCCGGGACAGTCTTTGGCTACACCTTC. Its translation is CASSNPGTVFGYTF.

This clonotype was found a few times. This chain joins TRBV7-3 and TRBJ2-7; D is uncertain. This CDR3 region has 13 residues. V shed 1 base and J shed 0 bases, with 4 bases lying between them. The V gene's germline CDR1 is SGHTA and CDR2 FQGTGA. DNA for the CDR3: TGTGCCAGCAGCTTAATCAGCTCCTACGAGCAGTACTTC. It codes for CASSLISSYEQYF.

J is TRBJ2-3 and V is TRBV25-1; D is uncertain. The V end lost 3 bases, the J end lost 1 base, and 17 bases lay between the germline ends. This CDR3 has 17 amino acids. Germline V gene data show CDR1 as MGHDK and CDR2 as SYGVNS. The DNA for the CDR3 is TGTGCCAGCAGTGATCGTCTTGTGGTCACAGGCACAGATACGCAGTATTTT. This sequence encodes CASSDRLVVTGTDTQYF.

The rearrangement links TRBV5-1 to TRBJ2-5, with TRBD1 matching over 7 bases. Germline trimming cut 5 bases from V and 0 bases from J; bases unmatched to any gene: 7. This CDR3 comprises 15 residues. Germline lookup yields CDR1 SGHRS and CDR2 YFSETQ. The CDR3 DNA follows: TGCGCCAGCAGGACCAGGGGGTCGGACCAAGAGACCCAGTACTTC. Its translation: CASRTRGSDQETQYF. Supplemented by reference TRBV5-1 and TRBJ2-5, the full variable domain reads KAGVTQTPRYLIKTRGQQVTLSCSPISGHRSVSWYQQTPGQGLQFLFEYFSETQRNKGNFPGRFSGRQFSNSRSEMNVSTLELGDSALYLCASRTRGSDQETQYFGPGTRLLVL.

Turning to this clonotype: This may be a read error, as it is one base from a much larger clone. The genes are TRBV29-1 and TRBJ2-1; D remains unclear. Germline-derived CDR1 and CDR2 are SQVTM and ANQGSEA. The CDR3 runs to 12 residues. The V and J ends lost 7 bases and 6 bases respectively, with 13 bases between them. CDR3 DNA sequence: TGCAGCGGTGACTCCACGCCCAATGAGCAGTTCTTC. Its protein is CSGDSTPNEQFF.

A single count supports this clonotype. This chain uses TRBV5-5 with TRBJ1-1, with a weak D call TRBD1 (6 bases). Germline loops: CDR1 SGHKS, CDR2 YYEKEE (reference sequence). The CDR3 contains 13 residues. Trimming left V 4 bases short and J 4 bases short, with 11 bases between. CDR3 amino acids: CASSMTGSTEAFF. The CDR3 DNA sequence: TGTGCCAGCAGCATGACAGGAAGCACTGAAGCTTTCTTT. The full variable domain, rest sourced from reference TRBV5-5 and TRBJ1-1, is DAGVTQSPTHLIKTRGQQVTLRCSPISGHKSVSWYQQVLGQGPQFIFQYYEKEERGRGNFPDRFSARQFPNYSSELNVNALLLGDSALYLCASSMTGSTEAFFGQGTRLTVV.